This T cell receptor (beta chain) was sequenced for a study of blood T cell repertoires in COVID-19. This table comes from immunoSEQ multiplex PCR, and its TCRdb copy is limited to in-frame clones, with some not included. The data contain hundreds of thousands of clones, just over 85% of them seen just once; the ten biggest clones take up around 4%. The source material was PBMCs or T cells enriched from blood (not recorded which). The sequence came from a man aged 25-45 years who had recovered from COVID-19.

The CDR3 spells CASSHLAGGNEQYF. For the CDR3, the DNA is TGTGCCAGCTCACATCTAGCGGGAGGAAACGAGCAGTACTTC. The chain recombines TRBV18 with TRBJ2-7; 11 bases agree with TRBD2. From germline, CDR1 is KGHSH and CDR2 LQKENI. J gave up 5 bases and V 4 bases, and 4 bases lay outside the gene matches. CDR3 length equals 14 residues.